The 18 T cell receptor beta chains reported below all come from one sample, sequenced in a study of shared clonotypes between healthy human individuals. The method was immunoSEQ multiplex PCR; TCRdb's version includes in-frame clones alone and lacks a portion of them. This table holds 1.6 million or so clones, roughly 96% found once. Sequenced material: naive CD4+ T cells sorted from blood. Subset here: CD45RA+ positively selected. The receptors were sampled from a young man in good health.

This chain uses TRBV9 with TRBJ1-2, with 11 nucleotides matching TRBD1. After removal of 3 bases from V and 7 bases from J, the junction contained 8 bases not matched to a gene. From germline, CDR1 is SGDLS and CDR2 YYNGEE. The CDR3 sequence is 15 residues long. Written as DNA, the CDR3 is TGTGCCAGCAGCGAAAGGACAGGGGGCTTGGGTGGCTACACCTTC. Translated: CASSERTGGLGGYTF.

The V call is TRBV29-1, the J call TRBJ1-5, with no clear D. CDR3 size: 13 residues. Germline loops: CDR1 SQVTM, CDR2 ANQGSEA. V shed 4 bases and J shed 1 base, with 8 bases lying between them. The CDR3 here is CSVVLGSNQPQHF. The CDR3 DNA reads TGCAGCGTTGTATTGGGGAGCAATCAGCCCCAGCATTTT.

This clone was seen once. The rearrangement uses TRBV18 and TRBJ1-5, with D possibly being TRBD1 (5 bases). Trimming shortened V by 4 bases and J by 4 bases, and 17 bases separated the two germline ends. This CDR3 is 16 amino acids long. The V gene's germline CDR1 is KGHSH and CDR2 LQKENI. CDR3 protein: CASSRTFGEGNQPQHF. The CDR3 DNA reads as TGTGCCAGCTCACGTACTTTCGGGGAGGGGAATCAGCCCCAGCATTTT.

The chain carries TRBV5-8 and TRBJ2-5, with D unresolved. The CDR3 consists of 15 residues. Deletions cut 0 bases from V and 4 bases from J, with 13 bases between. CDR1 and CDR2 from the germline V gene are SGHTS and YDEGEE. The CDR3 here is CASSLAPISLETQYF. The CDR3 DNA sequence: TGTGCCAGCAGCTTGGCTCCAATATCCCTAGAGACCCAGTACTTC. Full variable domain (remainder filled in from reference TRBV5-8 and TRBJ2-5): EAGVTQSPTHLIKTRGQQATLRCSPISGHTSVYWYQQALGLGLQFLLWYDEGEERNRGNFPPRFSGRQFPNYSSELNVNALELEDSALYLCASSLAPISLETQYFGPGTRLLVL.

The genes are TRBV7-2 and TRBJ2-1; D gene unclear. Per germline, CDR1 SGHTA and CDR2 FQGNSA. Trimming shortened V by 1 base and J by 7 bases, and 11 bases separated the two germline ends. CDR3 length equals 14 residues. In DNA form, the CDR3 reads TGTGCCAGCAGCTTAGAAAGATCACGAAATGAGCAGTTCTTC. It is translated as CASSLERSRNEQFF. The full variable domain, rest sourced from reference TRBV7-2 and TRBJ2-1, is GAGVSQSPSNKVTEKGKDVELRCDPISGHTALYWYRQSLGQGLEFLIYFQGNSAPDKSGLPSDRFSAERTGGSVSTLTIQRTQQEDSAVYLCASSLERSRNEQFFGPGTRLTVL.

This clone was seen a single time. The J gene is TRBJ2-4, the V gene TRBV7-3; D is unclear. Trimming removed 5 bases from V and 5 bases from J, with 13 bases in between. Germline-derived CDR1 and CDR2 are SGHTA and FQGTGA. CDR3 length equals 14 residues. The CDR3 region is CASSPLALQNIQYF. The CDR3 coding sequence is TGTGCCAGCAGCCCCCTGGCCCTCCAAAACATTCAGTACTTC.

The chain couples TRBV28 to TRBJ2-1; 7 nucleotides align to TRBD1. This CDR3 has 13 residues. Looked up from germline, CDR1 is MDHEN and CDR2 is SYDVKM. J lost 5 bases, V lost 6 bases, and 4 bases had no gene match. The DNA for the CDR3 is TGTGCCAGCAGGTCCGGGACAGACAATGAGCAGTTCTTC. Its translation: CASRSGTDNEQFF.

The chain uses TRBV4-2 and TRBJ2-5; 9 bases fit TRBD2. Trimming cost V 3 bases and J 4 bases; bases outside gene matches: 18. The CDR3 is 19 residues long. CDR1 and CDR2 from the germline V gene are LGHNA and YNFKEQ. CDR3 DNA sequence: TGTGCCAGCAGCCAGCTGGGACTAGCCGTCACCCTGGGGGGAGAGACCCAGTACTTC. This translates into CASSQLGLAVTLGGETQYF.

V gene TRBV19 combines with J gene TRBJ2-1; 7 bases map to TRBD2. Germline assignment: CDR1 LNHDA and CDR2 SQIVND (reference sequence). The CDR3 is made up of 14 amino acids. The V gene end was trimmed by 5 bases and the J gene end by 7 bases; junction bases not matched to a gene: 8. Here the CDR3 reads CASSSPGLRNEQFF. The CDR3 DNA is TGTGCCAGTAGTTCACCGGGACTAAGGAATGAGCAGTTCTTC.

V and J are TRBV7-6 and TRBJ2-5; 10 bases align to TRBD2. Trimming took 4 bases from V and 9 from J; bases not matched to a gene: 14. The CDR3 runs 16 residues. Germline V CDR1 and CDR2: SGHVS, FNYEAQ. The CDR3 protein is CASSSTTSGLAGAQYF. The CDR3, as DNA: TGTGCCAGCAGCTCCACGACTAGCGGGCTGGCAGGGGCCCAGTACTTC. Looking up the rest from reference TRBV7-6 and TRBJ2-5 gives the full variable domain: GAGVSQSPRYKVTKRGQDVALRCDPISGHVSLYWYRQALGQGPEFLTYFNYEAQQDKSGLPNDRFSAERPEGSISTLTIQRTEQRDSAMYRCASSSTTSGLAGAQYFGPGTRLLVL.

The gene calls are TRBV2 and TRBJ2-7, with no clear D. The CDR3 is 12 amino acids. Germline V lookup: CDR1 SNHLY, CDR2 FYNNEI. V lost 2 bases to trimming and J lost 3 bases, with 5 bases between them. The CDR3 sequence is CASSEFLYEQYF. DNA of the CDR3: TGTGCCAGCAGTGAATTCCTCTACGAGCAGTACTTC.

The gene calls are TRBV7-6 and TRBJ2-1, with D unclear. Germline V CDR1 and CDR2: SGHVS, FNYEAQ. The V end was cut by 5 bases, the J end by 7 bases, with 15 bases between. The CDR3 covers 14 residues. This CDR3 reads CASSRLLYTNEQFF. The CDR3 DNA sequence: TGTGCCAGCAGCCGGCTTCTCTACACAAATGAGCAGTTCTTC.

The chain has TRBV28 and TRBJ1-2; 9 nucleotides align to TRBD1. Germline assignment: CDR1 MDHEN and CDR2 SYDVKM. The CDR3 has 13 residues. The junction had 1 base not matched to a gene; V was cut back by 5 bases and J by 3 bases. The CDR3 reads CASSTGGDYGYTF. The CDR3 nucleotides read TGTGCCAGCAGTACAGGGGGCGACTATGGCTACACCTTC.

The chain links TRBV6-5 to TRBJ1-4; D perhaps matches TRBD1 (6 bases). Trimming took 1 base from V and 5 from J, leaving 11 bases between them. The CDR3 loop spans 15 amino acids. Looked up from germline, CDR1 is MNHEY and CDR2 is SVGAGI. The CDR3 is CASSYLRDKNEKLFF. CDR3 in DNA: TGTGCCAGCAGTTACTTGAGGGACAAGAATGAAAAACTGTTTTTT.

The rearrangement uses TRBV7-9 and TRBJ2-1; D tentatively reads TRBD1 or TRBD2 (5 bases each). V was pared by 3 bases and J by 4 bases, with 16 bases between. The CDR3 loop spans 16 amino acids. CDR1 is SEHNR and CDR2 is FQNEAQ in the germline V gene (reference sequence). CDR3 region: CASSFGRGPMYNEQFF. Written as DNA, the CDR3 is TGTGCCAGCAGCTTTGGTCGGGGCCCAATGTACAATGAGCAGTTCTTC.

V and J are TRBV28 and TRBJ1-2; possibly TRBD1 for D (6 bases). Germline CDR1 and CDR2: MDHEN and SYDVKM. Trimming took 4 bases from V and 4 from J, leaving 13 bases between them. The CDR3 loop spans 14 amino acids. This CDR3 is CASSSQQGLYGYTF. DNA of the CDR3: TGTGCCAGCAGTTCACAACAGGGTCTCTATGGCTACACCTTC.

Notes on this clone: Other DNA sequences in the sample encode the same CDR3. This chain joins TRBV7-2 and TRBJ1-1; D may be TRBD1 (6 bases). CDR3 length equals 14 residues. V lost 2 bases to trimming and J lost 2 bases, with 9 bases between them. CDR1 SGHTA and CDR2 FQGNSA come from the germline V gene. The CDR3 bases are TGTGCCAGCAGCTTACAGGGGTTAAACACTGAAGCTTTCTTT. Translation: CASSLQGLNTEAFF.

This clone was detected once. This chain joins TRBV19 and TRBJ2-1, with D possibly being TRBD2 (5 bases). V was cut by 3 bases and J by 10 bases, with 19 bases left in between. Germline CDR1 and CDR2: LNHDA and SQIVND (reference sequence). This CDR3 is built from 15 residues. CDR3 nucleotide sequence: TGTGCCAGTAGTATGCGGCGGGCCTTGCGCCGGGAGCAGTTCTTC. Translated, it gives CASSMRRALRREQFF.